The 2 T cell receptor beta chains below were found in one sample sequenced in a study of somatic mutations in cytotoxic T cells in rheumatoid arthritis (dated by TCRdb to the late 2010s). Library preparation was by the immunoSEQ multiplex PCR assay. TCRdb limited this immuneACCESS table to in-frame rearrangements with V and J called. A share of clones is missing; checked studies link under half to unresolved V genes, and the rest is unexplained. The sample yields some 5,700 clones; 70% to 85% were counted once. The ten largest clonotypes hold more than 25% of the sample. The sample comprised CD8+ T cells sorted from blood. The origin of the receptors is an adult with rheumatoid arthritis.

CDR3 residues: CASSPPSSYEQYF. The CDR3 DNA sequence: TGTGCCAGCAGCCCCCCCAGCTCCTACGAGCAGTACTTC. The V and J genes are TRBV7-6 and TRBJ2-7; D call uncertain. This CDR3 contains 13 residues. Germline CDR1 is SGHVS and CDR2 is FNYEAQ. V was clipped by 5 bases and J by 0 bases, with 8 bases between them.

The chain joins TRBV6-1 to TRBJ1-3, with 7 positions matching TRBD1. After removal of 1 base from V and 7 bases from J, the junction contained 4 bases not matched to a gene. Germline CDR1 reads MNHNS; CDR2 reads SASEGT. The CDR3 runs to 14 residues. For the CDR3, the DNA is TGTGCCAGCAGTGAAGAACAGGGGTACAACACCATATATTTT. Protein product: CASSEEQGYNTIYF.